These 2 T cell receptor beta chains share one sample of origin, sequenced in a study of CD8 T cells in ankylosing spondylitis. General observations from the study: Ankylosing spondylitis blood appeared to carry a characteristic TCR beta motif of fewer than 10 highly homologous variants.

Using its own MiXCR run on the 5' RACE reads, TCRdb lists one record per CDR3 protein. Of more than 650,000 distinct CDR3 sequences in the sample, 10% to 15% were seen once. Antigens of these TCRs are unknown. The sample consisted of blood, either unsorted or a sorted T cell fraction (not recorded which). These receptors originate from a male donor with ankylosing spondylitis.

This clonotype was counted many times. The gene calls are TRBV5-6 and TRBJ2-1, with 10 bases that match TRBD2. Germline V gives CDR1 SGHDT, CDR2 YYEEEE. Unmatched junction bases numbered 4, after V lost 1 base and J lost 6 bases. This CDR3 region has 15 residues. The CDR3, as DNA: TGTGCCAGCAGCTTGTTAGCGGGGGGTTTCAATGAGCAGTTCTTC. Encoded protein: CASSLLAGGFNEQFF.

In DNA form, the CDR3 reads TGTGCCAGCAGACCAGGGGGCGCGCAATATGGCTACACCTTC. Translating it yields CASRPGGAQYGYTF. The genes are TRBV7-2 and TRBJ1-2, with TRBD1 matching 8 bases. There are 14 residues in the CDR3. CDR1 is SGHTA and CDR2 is FQGNSA in the germline V gene. V gave up 6 bases and J gave up 5 bases; unmatched junction bases: 8.